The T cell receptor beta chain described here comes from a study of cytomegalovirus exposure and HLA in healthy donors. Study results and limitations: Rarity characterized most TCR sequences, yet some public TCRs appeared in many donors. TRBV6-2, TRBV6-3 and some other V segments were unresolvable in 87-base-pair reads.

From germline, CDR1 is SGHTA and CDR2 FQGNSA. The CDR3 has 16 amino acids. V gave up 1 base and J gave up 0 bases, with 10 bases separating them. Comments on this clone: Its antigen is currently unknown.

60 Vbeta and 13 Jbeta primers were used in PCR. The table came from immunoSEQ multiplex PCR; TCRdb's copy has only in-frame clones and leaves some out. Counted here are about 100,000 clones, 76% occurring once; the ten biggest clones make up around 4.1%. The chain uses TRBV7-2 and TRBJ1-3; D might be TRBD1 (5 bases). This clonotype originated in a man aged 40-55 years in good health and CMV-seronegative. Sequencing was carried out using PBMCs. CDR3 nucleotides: TGTGCCAGCAGCTTAGGACAGCTTAGCTCTGGAAACACCATATATTTT. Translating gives CASSLGQLSSGNTIYF.